This paragraph covers one T cell receptor beta chain sequence. This CDR3 contains 14 residues. Trimming shortened V by 2 bases and J by 4 bases, and 8 bases separated the two germline ends. The germline V gene has CDR1 MNHNY and CDR2 SVGAGI (reference sequence). Sequencing used immunoSEQ multiplex PCR; TCRdb keeps in-frame clones, though not all of them. The sample contains 2 million or so clones, about 94% of which appear only once. CD8 cells regarded as naive lacked CD45RO, were positively chosen for CCR7, and omitted terminally differentiated effector memory CD45RA+ cells. These data belong to a study of shared clonotypes between healthy human individuals.

The clonotype originates from a man between 18 and 29 years old in good health. Sequences were obtained from naive CD8+ T cells sorted from blood. The gene calls are TRBV6-6 and TRBJ1-4; D remains unclear. The CDR3: CASSYEAGNEKLFF. CDR3 in DNA: TGTGCCAGCAGTTACGAGGCGGGTAATGAAAAACTGTTTTTT.